The clone carrying this T cell receptor beta chain was counted ten times or more. Antigen specificity is unknown. This entry is derived from a study of T cells in Graves' hyperthyroidism and ophthalmopathy. Findings of the study overall: The blood repertoire included most of the expanded thyroid clonotypes above 0.001. Ophthalmopathy could be told apart from stable hyperthyroidism with a 13 V-J model.

This CDR3 has 13 amino acids. Germline V CDR1 and CDR2: MNHNS, SASEGT. With V trimmed by 8 bases and J by 4 bases, 2 bases remained unmatched. Amplification of TCR beta CDR3 regions used RNA as the template. First-round RT-PCR targeting the TCR CDR3 was performed with the HTBI primer set. MiXCR was run by TCRdb on the multiplex PCR reads, yielding one entry per CDR3 protein. The sample lists 480,000 or so distinct CDR3 sequences, roughly 14% occurring once. Among the patients, aged 18 to 65, hyperthyroidism was newly diagnosed and had lasted under 2 months. Source material for PBMCs was 10 ml fresh peripheral blood.

The specimen sequenced was blood. This receptor was obtained from a woman aged 18-29 years with Graves' hyperthyroidism. The chain has TRBV6-1 and TRBJ2-5; 12 bases line up with TRBD2. The CDR3: CASGLAGSETQYF. CDR3 DNA: TGTGCCAGCGGACTAGCGGGATCAGAGACCCAGTACTTC.